Listed below are T cell receptor beta chains from one sample, sequenced in a study of spatial heterogeneity in lung cancer. TCRdb redid the calling of the 5' RACE reads with MiXCR, one entry per CDR3 protein. The table shows more than 25,000 distinct CDR3 sequences, with approximately 5.6% occurring only once. The sequences come from PBMCs, collected at follow-up. Source of these receptors: a male donor with early-stage non-small cell lung cancer. The CDR3 runs from the conserved cysteine through the conserved F or W. A D gene is named only where the DNA matches it firmly. Only some rows state a clone size, as once, few, many or a class for expanded clones.

D	J	V	size	DNA	CDR3
NA	TRBJ1-5	TRBV2	many	TGTGCCAGCAGTGAAGCGGGCCGACCCCTCAGCAATCAGCCCCAGCATTTT	CASSEAGRPLSNQPQHF
TRBD2	TRBJ2-3	TRBV4-1	many	TGCGCCAGCAGCCAAGTTCCGGCGGGAGGGCCGGATACGCAGTATTTT	CASSQVPAGGPDTQYF
TRBD2	TRBJ2-3	TRBV6-6	few	TGTGCCAGCATTCTAGGGTCTAGCGGGGGAGATAGCACAGATACGCAGTATTTT	CASILGSSGGDSTDTQYF
NA	TRBJ1-2	TRBV7-9	few	TGTGCCAGCAGCTCCCAGGGCTATGGCTACACCTTC	CASSSQGYGYTF
NA	TRBJ2-5	TRBV25-1	many	TGTGCCAGCAGTGAGAATAGGGACCAAGAGACCCAGTACTTC	CASSENRDQETQYF
NA	TRBJ2-1	TRBV4-3	NA	TGCGCCAGCAGCCAAGATCACCTCTACTCAATATACCACAATGAGCAGTTCTTC	CASSQDHLYSIYHNEQFF
NA	TRBJ1-5	TRBV20-1	few	TGCAGTGGGGGGCGAGGGTTCGGTAGCAATCAGCCCCAGCATTTT	CSGGRGFGSNQPQHF
TRBD2	TRBJ2-1	TRBV11-3	NA	TGTGCCAGCAGCTTTGGCGGGAGAAGGAATGAGCAGTTCTTC	CASSFGGRRNEQFF
NA	TRBJ2-3	TRBV18	few	TGTGCCAGCTCACCACCGATTGGCGGGGCCAAGCCAGGAAACACAGATACGCAGTATTTT	CASSPPIGGAKPGNTDTQYF
NA	TRBJ1-4	TRBV4-3	many	TGCGCCAGCAGCCAAGGCAGGGAATTAACTAATGAAAAACTGTTTTTT	CASSQGRELTNEKLFF
NA	TRBJ2-2	TRBV27	many	TGTGCCAGCAGTTCCGGGACGGTGGGGACCGGGGAGCTGTTTTTT	CASSSGTVGTGELFF
NA	TRBJ1-1	TRBV7-2	many	TGTGCCAGCAGCTTAAGTGAGGGGCAAGTTACTGAAGCTTTCTTT	CASSLSEGQVTEAFF
TRBD2	TRBJ2-3	TRBV20-1	few	TGCAGTGCTAGAAATCCGGGACTAGCGAACACAGATACGCAGTATTTT	CSARNPGLANTDTQYF
TRBD1	TRBJ1-1	TRBV5-1	many	TGCGCCAGCAGCTCCGGGACAGAGAACACTGAAGCTTTCTTT	CASSSGTENTEAFF
NA	TRBJ1-1	TRBV5-1	many	TGCGCCAGCAGCTTGGGACCGACGAACACTGAAGCTTTCTTT	CASSLGPTNTEAFF
TRBD2	TRBJ2-1	TRBV4-3	few	TGCGCCAGCAGCTTATGGCCAGCGGGAGGTTTCAATGAGCAGTTCTTC	CASSLWPAGGFNEQFF
TRBD1	TRBJ1-1	TRBV12-3/TRBV12-4	many	TGTGCCAGCAGTCGAGGACAGGGATGGGGAGGTAACACTGAAGCTTTCTTT	CASSRGQGWGGNTEAFF
NA	TRBJ2-7	TRBV2	NA	TGTGCCAGCAGTGAAGAGGTGGCAAGAGCCTACGAGCAGTACTTC	CASSEEVARAYEQYF
TRBD1	TRBJ1-6	TRBV18	NA	TGTGCCAGCTCGCCGGACAGGGGAATTGCTTCACCCCTCCACTTT	CASSPDRGIASPLHF
TRBD2	TRBJ2-1	TRBV5-5	NA	TGTGCCAGCAGCTCCTTTAGCGGGACTTACAATGAGCAGTTCTTC	CASSSFSGTYNEQFF
TRBD1	TRBJ1-5	TRBV7-8	many	TGTGCCAGCAGCTCGACAGGGGTGGCCTTCCAGCCCCAGCATTTT	CASSSTGVAFQPQHF
TRBD1	TRBJ1-5	TRBV2	many	TGTGCCAGCAGGCAGACAGGGGCGATTTCCCATAGCAATCAGCCCCAGCATTTT	CASRQTGAISHSNQPQHF
NA	TRBJ2-1	TRBV12-3/TRBV12-4	many	TGTGCCAGCAGTCTCACAGGGCTTCGCTCCTACAATGAGCAGTTCTTC	CASSLTGLRSYNEQFF
NA	TRBJ1-3	TRBV7-2	NA	TGTGCCAGCAGCTTAGGTTCCAGGCACTCTGGAAACACCATATATTTT	CASSLGSRHSGNTIYF
TRBD1	TRBJ1-2	TRBV6-5	many	TGTGCCAGCAGCCCAAATAGGGGACAGGGGAGGATAGGCTACACCTTC	CASSPNRGQGRIGYTF
TRBD1	TRBJ2-4	TRBV11-1	few	TGTGCCAGCAGCCAAACAGGGGGCCGCGGCAAAAACATTCAGTACTTC	CASSQTGGRGKNIQYF
NA	TRBJ2-5	TRBV7-2	many	TGTGCCAGCAGCTTAGGAGGGCTGGCGTACCAAGAGACCCAGTACTTC	CASSLGGLAYQETQYF
TRBD2	TRBJ2-3	TRBV29-1	few	TGCAGCGTTAAACGGAGCGGGAGTACAGATACGCAGTATTTT	CSVKRSGSTDTQYF
TRBD1	TRBJ2-3	TRBV2	NA	TGTGCCAGCAGCCCACAGGGGCAGCTCACAGATACGCAGTATTTT	CASSPQGQLTDTQYF
TRBD2	TRBJ2-2	TRBV6-2/TRBV6-3	many	TGTGCCAGCAGAACCTGGACTAGCGGGAGAGACGGGGAGCTGTTTTTT	CASRTWTSGRDGELFF
NA	TRBJ2-6	TRBV7-8	few	TGTGCCAGCAGCTTAGCGGTAGGGGCCGGGGCCAACGTCCTGACTTTC	CASSLAVGAGANVLTF
NA	TRBJ2-7	TRBV12-3/TRBV12-4	many	TGTGCCAGCAGTTTGGTGGCAGGGGACCTGACGGAGCAGTACTTC	CASSLVAGDLTEQYF
TRBD1	TRBJ2-5	TRBV5-1	many	TGCGCCAGCAGCTTGGGACAGGGGGTTTCGGAGACCCAGTACTTC	CASSLGQGVSETQYF
NA	TRBJ1-4	TRBV20-1	NA	TGCAGTGCTAGATCGGGACAAGTTAATGAAAAACTGTTTTTT	CSARSGQVNEKLFF
NA	TRBJ1-5	TRBV6-6	NA	TGTGCCAGCAGCCCCCCCGGGGGGGACCAGCCCCAGCATTTT	CASSPPGGDQPQHF
NA	TRBJ1-1	TRBV3-1	few	TGTGCCAGCAGCCACTCAAATGCTGGCGTGAACACTGAAGCTTTCTTT	CASSHSNAGVNTEAFF
NA	TRBJ2-3	TRBV20-1	many	TGCAGTGCTAGACCCAGCCCGAGGGCTGCAGATACGCAGTATTTT	CSARPSPRAADTQYF
TRBD1	TRBJ1-1	TRBV10-3	medium-sized	TGTGCCATGGGACAGGGTGCTCACACTGAAGCTTTCTTT	CAMGQGAHTEAFF
TRBD1	TRBJ2-5	TRBV24-1	NA	TGTGCCACGGCACAGGGGGTAAAATCAGAAGAGACCCAGTACTTC	CATAQGVKSEETQYF
NA	TRBJ1-5	TRBV4-3	many	TGCGCCAGCAGCTTGACATTAACGGGCAATCAGCCCCAGCATTTT	CASSLTLTGNQPQHF